This entry lists 12 T cell receptor beta chains sequenced from one sample in a study of blood T cell repertoires in COVID-19. Using immunoSEQ multiplex PCR, the repertoire was profiled, and TCRdb retains in-frame clones only, with some absent. The sample yields some 150,000 clones, over 70% seen once. The sample consisted of peripheral blood. Receptors originate from a man in his fifties or sixties with active COVID-19.

The rearrangement links TRBV11-2 to TRBJ2-7, with 11 bases identical to TRBD2. The CDR3 is 15 amino acids. After removal of 3 bases from V and 4 bases from J, the junction contained 5 bases not matched to a gene. Germline V gene sequence: CDR1 SGHAT, CDR2 FQNNGV. The CDR3: CASSFRLAGLYEQYF. The CDR3 DNA is TGTGCCAGCAGCTTCAGACTAGCGGGGTTGTACGAGCAGTACTTC.

The chain is built from TRBV9 and TRBJ2-1; D gene unclear. This CDR3 is built from 14 residues. The germline V gene has CDR1 SGDLS and CDR2 YYNGEE. Trimming pared 0 bases from V and 5 bases from J, leaving 9 bases between. The CDR3 bases are TGTGCCAGCAGCGTAGGCCTAGGCAACAATGAGCAGTTCTTC. It is translated as CASSVGLGNNEQFF.

The J gene is TRBJ2-3, the V gene TRBV3-1 (or the pseudogene TRBV3-2), with TRBD2 identical over 7 bases. Germline values: CDR1 LGHDT, CDR2 YNNKEL (reference sequence). Trimming at V came to 5 bases and at J to 5 bases, leaving 7 bases not matched to a gene. CDR3 size: 14 residues. CDR3 nucleotide sequence: TGTGCCAGCAGCGTATCCGGGGGGAGAGATACGCAGTATTTT. This encodes CASSVSGGRDTQYF.

V and J are TRBV6-5 and TRBJ2-7, with 12 bases lining up with TRBD2. Looked up from germline, CDR1 is MNHEY and CDR2 is SVGAGI. The CDR3 runs to 14 residues. The V segment lost 6 bases and the J segment 3 bases; nucleotides outside the gene matches: 3. The CDR3 nucleotides read TGTGCCAGCAGCCGGACTAGCGGGAACTACGAGCAGTACTTC. Its translation is CASSRTSGNYEQYF.

J is TRBJ2-2 and V is TRBV18; no reliable D call. The ends were cut back, 6 bases at V and 0 bases at J, with 11 bases in the middle. Germline CDR1 and CDR2: KGHSH and LQKENI. This CDR3 is built from 15 residues. This CDR3 is CASSTGPANTGELFF. In nucleotides, the CDR3 is TGTGCCAGCTCTACTGGGCCCGCGAACACCGGGGAGCTGTTTTTT.

V gene TRBV4-1 combines with J gene TRBJ2-2, with 9 bases aligning to TRBD2. The CDR3 spans 16 residues. The J segment lost 7 bases and the V segment lost 4 bases, leaving 10 bases of the junction unmatched. The germline V gene has CDR1 MGHRA and CDR2 YSYEKL. The CDR3 nucleotides are TGCGCCAGCAGCCGACTCAATAGCGGGGGCGGCGGGGAGCTGTTTTTT. Its protein is CASSRLNSGGGGELFF.

Concerning this clone itself: One end of the junction fails to match germline, which may point to a read error. This chain links TRBV5-1 with TRBJ1-2, with D unresolved. The germline V gene has CDR1 SGHRS and CDR2 YFSETQ. The CDR3 runs to 13 residues. The CDR3 reads CASSLQAAQEEAF. The CDR3 DNA reads TGCGCCAGCAGCTTGCAGGCGGCTCAGGAGGAGGCCTTC.

This chain links TRBV10-3 with TRBJ2-1, with D perhaps TRBD2 (5 bases). The ends were cut back, 6 bases at V and 0 bases at J, with 18 bases in the middle. The germline gives CDR1 ENHRY, CDR2 SYGVKD. This CDR3 spans 17 amino acids. CDR3 sequence reads: CAIRDSWTQSSYNEQFF. The CDR3, as DNA: TGTGCCATCAGGGACTCATGGACCCAAAGCTCCTACAATGAGCAGTTCTTC.

This clone has a single count. The genes are TRBV19 and TRBJ1-2, with D perhaps TRBD1 (5 bases). The CDR3 is 14 residues long. Trimming took off 5 bases at V and 5 bases at J, with 15 bases between the two ends. CDR1 and CDR2 (germline): LNHDA, SQIVND (reference sequence). In nucleotides, the CDR3 is TGTGCCAGTAGTGTGGGGCCGGTACTATATGGCTACACCTTC. Translated: CASSVGPVLYGYTF.

This rearrangement joins TRBV11-2 to TRBJ2-7, with D possibly being TRBD2 (6 bases). This CDR3 has 13 residues. Trimming shortened V by 8 bases and J by 5 bases, and 16 bases separated the two germline ends. Looked up from germline, CDR1 is SGHAT and CDR2 is FQNNGV. The DNA of the CDR3 is TGTGCCAGCGCCTCGGGGGTGGCGGACGAGCAGTACTTC. It specifies CASASGVADEQYF.

This chain joins TRBV7-2 and TRBJ2-7; 8 bases line up with TRBD2. There are 14 residues in the CDR3. The J segment lost 4 bases and the V segment lost 8 bases, leaving 10 bases of the junction unmatched. CDR1 is SGHTA, CDR2 FQGNSA, per germline. The CDR3 nucleotides read TGTGCCAGCGGCGTCACCGTAGCGGGGTACGAGCAGTACTTC. Protein product: CASGVTVAGYEQYF.

The chain is built from TRBV11-3 and TRBJ1-3, with 7 bases identical to TRBD1. The CDR3 contains 15 residues. V lost 4 bases and J lost 0; bases outside the gene matches: 3. Germline loops: CDR1 SGHNT, CDR2 YENEEA. As DNA, the CDR3 is TGTGCCAGCAGCTACGGGACAGACTCTGGAAACACCATATATTTT. This codes for CASSYGTDSGNTIYF.